Listed below are T cell receptor beta chains from one sample, sequenced in a study of Graves' ophthalmopathy and Graves' hyperthyroidism. TCRdb re-called the multiplex PCR reads with MiXCR, one entry per CDR3 protein. The sample has 560,000 or so distinct CDR3 sequences, about 35% seen once. Sample: peripheral blood or thyroid tissue (not recorded which). Every receptor here comes from an adult man with Graves' hyperthyroidism. CDR3s include the opening cysteine and the closing phenylalanine or tryptophan.

CDR3 length: 13
V gene: TRBV15
J gene: TRBJ2-7
CDR3 protein: CATSGTPSTEQYF

CDR3 length: 14
V gene: TRBV20-1
J gene: TRBJ1-1
CDR3 protein: CSASLGQMNTEAFF

CDR3 length: 14
V gene: TRBV6-1
J gene: TRBJ2-5
CDR3 protein: CASSPRTGTETQYF

CDR3 length: 14
V gene: TRBV14
J gene: TRBJ2-1
CDR3 protein: CASSPLGVRNEQFF

CDR3 length: 15
V gene: TRBV15
J gene: TRBJ2-3
CDR3 protein: CATSELGGARDTQYF

CDR3 length: 12
V gene: TRBV6-5
J gene: TRBJ1-6
CDR3 protein: CASTRGPSPLHF

CDR3 length: 16
V gene: TRBV10-2
J gene: TRBJ2-5
CDR3 protein: CASSGASGVSQETQYF

CDR3 length: 16
V gene: TRBV12-3/TRBV12-4
J gene: TRBJ1-5
CDR3 protein: CASSLVPLNSNQPQHF

CDR3 length: 17
V gene: TRBV10-1
J gene: TRBJ2-7
CDR3 protein: CASNTSRGTGIPYEQYF

CDR3 length: 13
V gene: TRBV29-1
J gene: TRBJ1-4
CDR3 protein: CSVARDSNEKLFF

CDR3 length: 16
V gene: TRBV7-6
J gene: TRBJ2-5
CDR3 protein: CASSLSGTGYNETQYF

CDR3 length: 15
V gene: TRBV12-5
J gene: TRBJ2-7
CDR3 protein: CASGLATTDSYEQYF

CDR3 length: 15
V gene: TRBV7-2
J gene: TRBJ2-2
CDR3 protein: CASSLADRDHNEQFF

CDR3 length: 16
V gene: TRBV4-2
J gene: TRBJ1-5
CDR3 protein: CASSQIGGRGNQPQHF

CDR3 length: 13
V gene: TRBV10-3
J gene: TRBJ2-1
CDR3 protein: CAIGLAGNNEQFF

CDR3 length: 18
V gene: TRBV7-9
J gene: TRBJ1-1
CDR3 protein: CASSTQSSHRGMNTEAFF

CDR3 length: 15
V gene: TRBV5-8
J gene: TRBJ1-1
CDR3 protein: CASSTGQGLNTEAFF

CDR3 length: 15
V gene: TRBV12-3/TRBV12-4
J gene: TRBJ2-2
CDR3 protein: CASSPRAGGTGELFF

CDR3 length: 14
V gene: TRBV10-3
J gene: .
CDR3 protein: CAISDSAGGDVQFF

CDR3 length: 14
V gene: TRBV20-1
J gene: TRBJ2-7
CDR3 protein: CSATGLESSYEQYF

CDR3 length: 15
V gene: TRBV10-3
J gene: TRBJ2-6
CDR3 protein: CAGMEGPSGANVLTF

CDR3 length: 16
V gene: TRBV7-2
J gene: TRBJ2-5
CDR3 protein: CASSLVGARRQETQYF

CDR3 length: 14
V gene: TRBV7-9
J gene: .
CDR3 protein: CASITGTGDREQFF

CDR3 length: 16
V gene: TRBV7-6
J gene: TRBJ1-4
CDR3 protein: CASSLATGTGNEKLFF

CDR3 length: 15
V gene: TRBV20-1
J gene: TRBJ1-5
CDR3 protein: CSARAGVGSNQPQHF

CDR3 length: 15
V gene: TRBV7-9
J gene: TRBJ2-7
CDR3 protein: CASSPRVGHSEEQYF

CDR3 length: 13
V gene: TRBV2
J gene: TRBJ2-5
CDR3 protein: CASQGGGLETQYF

CDR3 length: 15
V gene: TRBV25-1
J gene: TRBJ1-2
CDR3 protein: CASFSRTGTKAGYTF

CDR3 length: 13
V gene: TRBV28
J gene: TRBJ1-2
CDR3 protein: CASSLRTSNGYTF

CDR3 length: 15
V gene: TRBV19
J gene: TRBJ1-6
CDR3 protein: CASTTSTGPVSPLHF

CDR3 length: 11
V gene: TRBV30
J gene: TRBJ1-3
CDR3 protein: CAWSVEHTIYF

CDR3 length: 13
V gene: TRBV7-9
J gene: TRBJ2-7
CDR3 protein: CASSAPAGDEQYF

CDR3 length: 13
V gene: TRBV20-1
J gene: TRBJ1-2
CDR3 protein: CSALGTGAVGYTF